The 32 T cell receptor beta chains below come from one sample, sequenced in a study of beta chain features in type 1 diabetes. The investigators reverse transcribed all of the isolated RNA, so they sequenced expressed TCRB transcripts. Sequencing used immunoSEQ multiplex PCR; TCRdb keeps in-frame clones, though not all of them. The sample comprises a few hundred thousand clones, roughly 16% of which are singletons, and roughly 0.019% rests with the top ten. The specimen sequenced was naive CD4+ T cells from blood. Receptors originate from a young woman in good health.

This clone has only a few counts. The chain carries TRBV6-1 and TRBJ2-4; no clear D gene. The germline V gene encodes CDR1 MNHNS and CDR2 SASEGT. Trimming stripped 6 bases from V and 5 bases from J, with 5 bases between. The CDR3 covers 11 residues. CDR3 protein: CASSRENIQYF. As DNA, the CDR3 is TGTGCCAGCAGCCGAGAAAACATTCAGTACTTC.

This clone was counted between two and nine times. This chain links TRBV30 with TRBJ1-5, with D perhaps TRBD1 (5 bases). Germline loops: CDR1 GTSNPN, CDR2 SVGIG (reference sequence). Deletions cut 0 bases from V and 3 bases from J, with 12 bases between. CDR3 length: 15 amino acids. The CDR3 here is CAWSVLGGNNQPQHF. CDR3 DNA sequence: TGTGCCTGGAGTGTACTGGGGGGGAACAATCAGCCCCAGCATTTT.

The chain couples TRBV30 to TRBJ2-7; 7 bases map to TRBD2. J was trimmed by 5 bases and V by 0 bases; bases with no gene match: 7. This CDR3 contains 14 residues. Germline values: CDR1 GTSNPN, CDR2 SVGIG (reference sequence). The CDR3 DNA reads TGTGCCTGGAGTGTCGGCGGGAGAAGCCACGAGCAGTACTTC. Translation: CAWSVGGRSHEQYF. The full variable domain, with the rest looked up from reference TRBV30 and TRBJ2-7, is SQTIHQWPATLVQPVGSPLSLECTVEGTSNPNLYWYRQAAGRGLQLLFYSVGIGQISSEVPQNLSASRPQDRQFILSSKKLLLSDSGFYLCAWSVGGRSHEQYFGPGTRLTVT.

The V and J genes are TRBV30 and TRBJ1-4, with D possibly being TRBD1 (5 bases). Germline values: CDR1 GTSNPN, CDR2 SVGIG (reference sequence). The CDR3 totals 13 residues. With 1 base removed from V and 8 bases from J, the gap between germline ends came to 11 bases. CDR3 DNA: TGTGCCTGGAGTGGTGGGGCAGAGGAAAAACTGTTTTTT. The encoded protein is CAWSGGAEEKLFF.

CDR3 DNA: TGTGCCAGCTCACCACTGAGGAAGCGGGAGGGCCTATATTTCAATGAGCAGTTCTTC. It specifies CASSPLRKREGLYFNEQFF. The rearrangement joins TRBV18 to TRBJ2-1; 10 bases agree with TRBD2. This CDR3 region has 19 residues. CDR1 and CDR2 from the germline V gene are KGHSH and LQKENI. V was clipped by 1 base and J by 6 bases; unmatched bases: 15. Filled out from reference TRBV18 and TRBJ2-1, the complete variable domain reads NAGVMQNPRHLVRRRGQEARLRCSPMKGHSHVYWYRQLPEEGLKFMVYLQKENIIDESGMPKERFSAEFPKEGPSILRIQQVVRGDSAAYFCASSPLRKREGLYFNEQFFGPGTRLTVL.

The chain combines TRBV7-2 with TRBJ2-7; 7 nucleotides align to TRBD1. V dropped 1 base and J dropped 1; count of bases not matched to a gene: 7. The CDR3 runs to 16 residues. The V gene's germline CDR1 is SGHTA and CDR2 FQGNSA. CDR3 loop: CASSLDRDSLSYEQYF. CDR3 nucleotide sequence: TGTGCCAGCAGCTTAGATAGGGACAGCTTATCCTACGAGCAGTACTTC.

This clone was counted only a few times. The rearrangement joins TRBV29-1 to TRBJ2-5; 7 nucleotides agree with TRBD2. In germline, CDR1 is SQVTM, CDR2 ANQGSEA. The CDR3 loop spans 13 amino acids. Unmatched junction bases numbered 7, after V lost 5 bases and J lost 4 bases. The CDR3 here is CSVSQGGVETQYF. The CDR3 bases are TGCAGCGTTTCCCAGGGAGGGGTAGAGACCCAGTACTTC.

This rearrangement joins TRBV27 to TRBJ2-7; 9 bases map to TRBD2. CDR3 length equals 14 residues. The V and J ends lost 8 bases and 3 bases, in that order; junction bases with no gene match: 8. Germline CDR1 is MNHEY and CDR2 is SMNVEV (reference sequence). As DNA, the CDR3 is TGTGCCAGCTCCGGGCGGACTAGCGTCTACGAGCAGTACTTC. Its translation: CASSGRTSVYEQYF.

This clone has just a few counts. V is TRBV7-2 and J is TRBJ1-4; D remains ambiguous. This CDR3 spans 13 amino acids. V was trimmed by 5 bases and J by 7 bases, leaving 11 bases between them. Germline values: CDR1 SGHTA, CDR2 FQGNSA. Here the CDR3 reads CASSRTAFEKLFF. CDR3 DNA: TGTGCCAGCAGCCGTACAGCTTTTGAAAAACTGTTTTTT. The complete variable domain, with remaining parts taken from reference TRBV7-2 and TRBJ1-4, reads GAGVSQSPSNKVTEKGKDVELRCDPISGHTALYWYRQSLGQGLEFLIYFQGNSAPDKSGLPSDRFSAERTGGSVSTLTIQRTQQEDSAVYLCASSRTAFEKLFFGSGTQLSVL.

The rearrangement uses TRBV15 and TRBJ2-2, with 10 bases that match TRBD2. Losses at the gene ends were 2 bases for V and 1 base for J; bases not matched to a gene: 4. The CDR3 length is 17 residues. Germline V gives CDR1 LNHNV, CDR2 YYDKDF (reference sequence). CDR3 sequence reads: CATSRPRTSGNTGELFF. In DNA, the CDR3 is TGTGCCACCAGCAGACCCCGGACTAGCGGGAACACCGGGGAGCTGTTTTTT.

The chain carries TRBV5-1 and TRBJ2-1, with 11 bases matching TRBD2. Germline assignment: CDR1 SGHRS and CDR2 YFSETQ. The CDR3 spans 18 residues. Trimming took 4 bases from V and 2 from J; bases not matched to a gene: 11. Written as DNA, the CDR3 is TGCGCCAGCAGCCTGGGAAGTATAGCGGGAGGGGCCTACAATGAGCAGTTCTTC. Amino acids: CASSLGSIAGGAYNEQFF. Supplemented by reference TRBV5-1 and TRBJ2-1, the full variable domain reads KAGVTQTPRYLIKTRGQQVTLSCSPISGHRSVSWYQQTPGQGLQFLFEYFSETQRNKGNFPGRFSGRQFSNSRSEMNVSTLELGDSALYLCASSLGSIAGGAYNEQFFGPGTRLTVL.

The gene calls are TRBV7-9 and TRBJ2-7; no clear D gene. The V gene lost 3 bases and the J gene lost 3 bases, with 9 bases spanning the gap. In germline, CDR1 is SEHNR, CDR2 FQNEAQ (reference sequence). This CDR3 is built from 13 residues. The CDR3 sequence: CASSLGHFYEQYF. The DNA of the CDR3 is TGTGCCAGCAGCTTGGGCCACTTCTACGAGCAGTACTTC.

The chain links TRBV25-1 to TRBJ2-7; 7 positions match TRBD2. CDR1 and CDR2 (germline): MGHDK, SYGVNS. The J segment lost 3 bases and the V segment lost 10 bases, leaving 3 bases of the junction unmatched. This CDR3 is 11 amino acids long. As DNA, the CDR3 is TGTGCCACCGGGGGGTTCTACGAGCAGTACTTC. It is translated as CATGGFYEQYF.

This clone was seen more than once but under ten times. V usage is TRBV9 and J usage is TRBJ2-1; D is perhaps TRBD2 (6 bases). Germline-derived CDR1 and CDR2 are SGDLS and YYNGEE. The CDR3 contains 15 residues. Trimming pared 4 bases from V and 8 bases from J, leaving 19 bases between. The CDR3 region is CASSPRLVGVDEQFF. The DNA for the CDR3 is TGTGCCAGCAGCCCTCGACTAGTTGGGGTTGATGAGCAGTTCTTC. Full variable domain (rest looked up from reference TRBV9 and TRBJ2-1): DSGVTQTPKHLITATGQRVTLRCSPRSGDLSVYWYQQSLDQGLQFLIQYYNGEERAKGNILERFSAQQFPDLHSELNLSSLELGDSALYFCASSPRLVGVDEQFFGPGTRLTVL.

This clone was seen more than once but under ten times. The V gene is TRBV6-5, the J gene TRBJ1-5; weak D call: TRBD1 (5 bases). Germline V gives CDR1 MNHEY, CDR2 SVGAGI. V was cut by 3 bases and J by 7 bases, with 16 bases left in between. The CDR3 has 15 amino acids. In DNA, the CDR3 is TGTGCCAGCAGTTATACCGGGGACTCGAGACAGCCCCAGCATTTT. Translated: CASSYTGDSRQPQHF.

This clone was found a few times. Written as DNA, the CDR3 is TGTGCCAGCAGCTTAATAGTGGGGAGTAACACTGAAGCTTTCTTT. Its protein product is CASSLIVGSNTEAFF. The rearrangement joins TRBV7-9 to TRBJ1-1; D unclear. The CDR3 covers 15 residues. Germline V CDR1 and CDR2: SEHNR, FQNEAQ (reference sequence). V lost 2 bases to trimming and J lost 2 bases, with 12 bases between them. Using reference TRBV7-9 and TRBJ1-1 for the parts outside the CDR3, the full variable domain is DTGVSQNPRHKITKRGQNVTFRCDPISEHNRLYWYRQTLGQGPEFLTYFQNEAQLEKSRLLSDRFSAERPKGSFSTLEIQRTEQGDSAMYLCASSLIVGSNTEAFFGQGTRLTVV.

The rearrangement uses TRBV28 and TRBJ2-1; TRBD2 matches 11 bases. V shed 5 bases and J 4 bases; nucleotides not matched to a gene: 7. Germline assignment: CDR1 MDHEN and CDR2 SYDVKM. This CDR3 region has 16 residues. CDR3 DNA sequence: TGTGCCAGCAGTCTAGGGGGACTAGCGGAATACAATGAGCAGTTCTTC. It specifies CASSLGGLAEYNEQFF.

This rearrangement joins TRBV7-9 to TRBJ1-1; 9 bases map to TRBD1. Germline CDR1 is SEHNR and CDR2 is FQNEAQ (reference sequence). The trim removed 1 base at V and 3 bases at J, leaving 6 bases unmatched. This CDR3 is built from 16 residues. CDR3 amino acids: CASSLGDRDWDTEAFF. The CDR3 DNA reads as TGTGCCAGCAGCTTAGGGGACAGGGATTGGGACACTGAAGCTTTCTTT.

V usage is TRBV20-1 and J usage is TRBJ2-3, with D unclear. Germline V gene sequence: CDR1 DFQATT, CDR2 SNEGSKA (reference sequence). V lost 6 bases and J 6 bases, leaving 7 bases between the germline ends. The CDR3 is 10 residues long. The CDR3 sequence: CSAPRDTQYF. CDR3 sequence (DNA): TGCAGTGCCCCCCGGGATACGCAGTATTTT.

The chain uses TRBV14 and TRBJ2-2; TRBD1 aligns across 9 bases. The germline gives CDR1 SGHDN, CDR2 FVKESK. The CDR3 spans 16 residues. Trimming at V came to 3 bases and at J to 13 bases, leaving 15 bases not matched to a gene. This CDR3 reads CASSQGFDRGQGWLFF. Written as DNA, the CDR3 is TGTGCCAGCAGCCAGGGATTCGATCGGGGACAGGGTTGGCTGTTTTTT.

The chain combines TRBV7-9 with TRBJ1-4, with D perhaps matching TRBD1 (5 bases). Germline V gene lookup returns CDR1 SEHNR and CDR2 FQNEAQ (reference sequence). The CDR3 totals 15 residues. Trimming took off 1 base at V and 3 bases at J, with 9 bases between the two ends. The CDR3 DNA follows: TGTGCCAGCAGCTTAGTGCAGGGATCTAATGAAAAACTGTTTTTT. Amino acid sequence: CASSLVQGSNEKLFF.

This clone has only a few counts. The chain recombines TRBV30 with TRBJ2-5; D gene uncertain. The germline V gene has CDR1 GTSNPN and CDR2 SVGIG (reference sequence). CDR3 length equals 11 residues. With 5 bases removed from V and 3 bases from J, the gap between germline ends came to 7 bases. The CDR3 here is CAWGPEETQYF. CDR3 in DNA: TGTGCCTGGGGGCCAGAAGAGACCCAGTACTTC.

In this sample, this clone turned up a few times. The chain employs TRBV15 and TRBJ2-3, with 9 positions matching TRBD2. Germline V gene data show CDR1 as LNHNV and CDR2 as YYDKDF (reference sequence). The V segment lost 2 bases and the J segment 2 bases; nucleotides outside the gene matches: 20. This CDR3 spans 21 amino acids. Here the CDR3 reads CATSRFKPGLAPSPLTDTQYF. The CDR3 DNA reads TGTGCCACCAGCAGATTTAAACCGGGACTAGCTCCCTCCCCACTCACAGATACGCAGTATTTT.

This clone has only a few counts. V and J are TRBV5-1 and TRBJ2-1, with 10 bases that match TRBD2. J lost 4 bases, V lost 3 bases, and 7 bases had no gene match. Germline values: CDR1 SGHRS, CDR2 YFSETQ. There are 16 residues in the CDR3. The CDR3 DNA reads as TGCGCCAGCAGCTGGGGGCTAGCGGGAGCTTACAATGAGCAGTTCTTC. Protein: CASSWGLAGAYNEQFF.

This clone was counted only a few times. The CDR3 sequence is CASSSPQGNPEQFF. The DNA for the CDR3 is TGTGCCAGCAGCTCCCCCCAGGGGAACCCTGAGCAGTTCTTC. This chain connects TRBV28 to TRBJ2-1; possibly TRBD1 for D (6 bases). This CDR3 has 14 residues. The V gene lost 6 bases and the J gene lost 9 bases, with 18 bases spanning the gap. CDR1 and CDR2 from the germline V gene are MDHEN and SYDVKM.

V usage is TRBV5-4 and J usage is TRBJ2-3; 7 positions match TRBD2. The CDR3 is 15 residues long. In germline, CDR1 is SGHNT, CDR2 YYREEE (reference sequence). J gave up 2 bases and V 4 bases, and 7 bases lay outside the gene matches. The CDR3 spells CASSHGTTNTDTQYF. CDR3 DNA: TGTGCCAGCAGCCATGGGACTACCAACACAGATACGCAGTATTTT.

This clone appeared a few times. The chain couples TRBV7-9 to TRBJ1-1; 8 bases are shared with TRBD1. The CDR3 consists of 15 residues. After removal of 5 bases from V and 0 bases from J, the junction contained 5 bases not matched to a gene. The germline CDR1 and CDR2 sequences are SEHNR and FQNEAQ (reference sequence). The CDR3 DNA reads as TGTGCCAGCAGCACGTGGACAGGGATGAACACTGAAGCTTTCTTT. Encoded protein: CASSTWTGMNTEAFF.

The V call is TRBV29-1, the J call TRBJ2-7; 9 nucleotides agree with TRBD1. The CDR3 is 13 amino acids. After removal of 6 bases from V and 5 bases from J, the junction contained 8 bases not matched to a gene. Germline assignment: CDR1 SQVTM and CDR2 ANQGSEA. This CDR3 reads CSVLPGTGNEQYF. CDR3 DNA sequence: TGCAGCGTCCTACCCGGGACAGGGAACGAGCAGTACTTC.

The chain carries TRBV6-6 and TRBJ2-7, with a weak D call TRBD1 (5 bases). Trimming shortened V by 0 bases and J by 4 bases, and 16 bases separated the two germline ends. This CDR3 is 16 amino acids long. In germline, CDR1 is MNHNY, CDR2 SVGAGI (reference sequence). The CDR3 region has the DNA TGTGCCAGCAGTTACTCGTTCCAGGGAATTATGTACGAGCAGTACTTC. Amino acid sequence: CASSYSFQGIMYEQYF.

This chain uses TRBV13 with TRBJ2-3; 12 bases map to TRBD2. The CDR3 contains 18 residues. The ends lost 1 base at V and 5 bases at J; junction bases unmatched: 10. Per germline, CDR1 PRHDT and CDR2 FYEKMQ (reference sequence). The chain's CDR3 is CASSLANRLAGVEDTQYF. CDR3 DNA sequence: TGTGCCAGCAGCTTAGCCAACCGACTAGCGGGAGTCGAAGATACGCAGTATTTT.

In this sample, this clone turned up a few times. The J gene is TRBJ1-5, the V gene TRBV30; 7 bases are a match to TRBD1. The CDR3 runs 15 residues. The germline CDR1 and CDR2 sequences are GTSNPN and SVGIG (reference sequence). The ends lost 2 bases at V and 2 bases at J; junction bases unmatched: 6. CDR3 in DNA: TGTGCCTGGAGTCTAGGGGGCTCTGGCAATCAGCCCCAGCATTTT. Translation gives CAWSLGGSGNQPQHF.

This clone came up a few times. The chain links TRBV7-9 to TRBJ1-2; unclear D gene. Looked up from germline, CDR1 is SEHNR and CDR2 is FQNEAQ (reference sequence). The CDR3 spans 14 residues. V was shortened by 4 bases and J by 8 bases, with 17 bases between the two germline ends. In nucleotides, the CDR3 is TGTGCCAGCAGCTCCGCGGCCCTTACCCGCGGCTACACCTTC. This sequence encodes CASSSAALTRGYTF. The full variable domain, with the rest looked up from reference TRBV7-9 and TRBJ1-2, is DTGVSQNPRHKITKRGQNVTFRCDPISEHNRLYWYRQTLGQGPEFLTYFQNEAQLEKSRLLSDRFSAERPKGSFSTLEIQRTEQGDSAMYLCASSSAALTRGYTFGSGTRLTVV.